This T cell receptor beta chain derives from a study of T cell repertoires in cytomegalovirus infection. Study observations and caveats: Dominating the ex vivo response were HLA-C-restricted CMV-specific TCR beta clonotypes.

TCRdb redid the calling of the reads with MiXCR, one entry per CDR3 protein. Here the sample spans approximately 300,000 distinct CDR3 sequences, around a quarter being singletons. Germline values: CDR1 KGHDR, CDR2 SFDVKD. There are 14 residues in the CDR3. V was pared by 4 bases and J by 9 bases, with 15 bases between. With regard to this clonotype: Antigen: not known.

This TCR came from a human donor in good health (CMV status not recorded). Some clones in this sample may be carry-over from other donors' samples. Here the sequenced sample was cultured PBMCs, taken from culture after CMV antigen stimulation. The chain is built from TRBV24-1 and TRBJ2-1; D is perhaps TRBD2 (6 bases). CDR3 bases: TGTGCCACCAGTGACGCCCGGAGGGCCAGTGAGCAGTTCTTC. This codes for CATSDARRASEQFF.